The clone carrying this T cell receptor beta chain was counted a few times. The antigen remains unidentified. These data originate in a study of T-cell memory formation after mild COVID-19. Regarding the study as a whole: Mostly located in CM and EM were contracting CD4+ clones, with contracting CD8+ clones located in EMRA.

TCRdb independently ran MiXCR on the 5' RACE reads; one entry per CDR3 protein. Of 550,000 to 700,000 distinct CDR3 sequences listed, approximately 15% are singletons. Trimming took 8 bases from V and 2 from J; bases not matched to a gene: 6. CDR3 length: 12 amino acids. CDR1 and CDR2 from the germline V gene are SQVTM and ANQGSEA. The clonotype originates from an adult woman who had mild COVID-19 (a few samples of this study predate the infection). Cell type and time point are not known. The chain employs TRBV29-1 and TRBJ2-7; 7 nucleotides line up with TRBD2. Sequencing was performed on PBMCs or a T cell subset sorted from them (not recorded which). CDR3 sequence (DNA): TGCAGCACCCGGGACTATACCTACGAGCAGTACTTC. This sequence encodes CSTRDYTYEQYF.